This passage covers 10 T cell receptor beta chains from one sample sequenced in a study of graft-versus-host responses after intestinal transplantation. These receptors' antigens are unknown. Clones were read by immunoSEQ multiplex PCR, and TCRdb kept only the in-frame ones, dropping some. The sample includes about 110,000 clones, over 80% of them seen just once. The specimen comprised unstimulated CD4+ T cells sorted from spleen or lymph node cells, sampled before transplant. These receptors all stem from a human donor who was the organ donor for an intestinal transplant.

This clone was seen a single time. V is TRBV7-2 and J is TRBJ2-3, with TRBD1 as a possible D gene (5 bases). CDR1 SGHTA and CDR2 FQGNSA come from the germline V gene. The CDR3 is 14 amino acids. Trimming took 3 bases from V and 4 from J, leaving 11 bases between them. The chain's CDR3 is CASSFYLRADTQYF. CDR3 sequence (DNA): TGTGCCAGCAGCTTTTACCTCAGGGCAGATACGCAGTATTTT. Complete variable domain (other parts from reference TRBV7-2 and TRBJ2-3): GAGVSQSPSNKVTEKGKDVELRCDPISGHTALYWYRQSLGQGLEFLIYFQGNSAPDKSGLPSDRFSAERTGGSVSTLTIQRTQQEDSAVYLCASSFYLRADTQYFGPGTRLTVL.

This chain joins TRBV29-1 and TRBJ1-6; tentatively, D is TRBD1 (6 bases). The CDR3 consists of 13 residues. Per germline, CDR1 SQVTM and CDR2 ANQGSEA. Trimming stripped 6 bases from V and 4 bases from J, with 10 bases between. CDR3 nucleotide sequence: TGCAGCGTCCGACAGGCATATAATTCACCCCTCCACTTT. Its translation: CSVRQAYNSPLHF.

The genes are TRBV5-6 and TRBJ1-1, with D possibly being TRBD1 (5 bases). V was cut by 2 bases and J by 7 bases, with 9 bases left in between. Germline CDR1 is SGHDT and CDR2 is YYEEEE. This CDR3 has 12 residues. In DNA form, the CDR3 reads TGTGCCAGCAGCTTCCGGGGCGATGAAGCTTTCTTT. The encoded protein is CASSFRGDEAFF.

The chain joins TRBV11-2 to TRBJ2-2; D is unclear. The CDR3 has 14 residues. The V gene's germline CDR1 is SGHAT and CDR2 FQNNGV. The ends were cut back, 0 bases at V and 6 bases at J, with 8 bases in the middle. As DNA, the CDR3 is TGTGCCAGCAGCTTAGAGGGTCGGCCCGGGGAGCTGTTTTTT. Amino acids: CASSLEGRPGELFF. Complete variable domain (other parts from reference TRBV11-2 and TRBJ2-2): EAGVAQSPRYKIIEKRQSVAFWCNPISGHATLYWYQQILGQGPKLLIQFQNNGVVDDSQLPKDRFSAERLKGVDSTLKIQPAKLEDSAVYLCASSLEGRPGELFFGEGSRLTVL.

This rearrangement joins TRBV5-8 to TRBJ2-7; 9 positions match TRBD1. V lost 6 bases, J lost 7 bases, and 11 bases stayed unmatched. The CDR3 covers 14 residues. The germline V gene encodes CDR1 SGHTS and CDR2 YDEGEE. CDR3 bases: TGTGCCAGCACGCTCCGGGACAGGGTGTGGGAGCAGTACTTC. This encodes CASTLRDRVWEQYF. Looking up the rest from reference TRBV5-8 and TRBJ2-7 gives the full variable domain: EAGVTQSPTHLIKTRGQQATLRCSPISGHTSVYWYQQALGLGLQFLLWYDEGEERNRGNFPPRFSGRQFPNYSSELNVNALELEDSALYLCASTLRDRVWEQYFGPGTRLTVT.

The chain is built from TRBV2 and TRBJ2-5; weak D call: TRBD2 (5 bases). CDR1 is SNHLY, CDR2 FYNNEI, per germline. The CDR3 totals 15 residues. V lost 0 bases and J 4 bases, leaving 12 bases between the germline ends. The CDR3 DNA sequence: TGTGCCAGCAGTGAAGCGCAGGCAGGAGGAGAGACCCAGTACTTC. Translation: CASSEAQAGGETQYF.

The chain couples TRBV19 to TRBJ1-4, with a possible D match to TRBD1 (5 bases). Germline V gives CDR1 LNHDA, CDR2 SQIVND (reference sequence). The CDR3 is 14 amino acids. Between the trimmed V and J ends, which lost 5 bases and 5 bases, there was a span of 12 bases. In nucleotides, the CDR3 is TGTGCCAGTAGTTGGAGGGGACGAAATGAAAAACTGTTTTTT. Its translation: CASSWRGRNEKLFF.

The V and J genes are TRBV6-5 and TRBJ1-1; tentatively, D is TRBD1 (6 bases). CDR3 length: 16 residues. The ends were cut back, 4 bases at V and 3 bases at J, with 18 bases in the middle. The V gene's germline CDR1 is MNHEY and CDR2 SVGAGI. The CDR3 bases are TGTGCCAGCAGTTCCCCCCGGGGGGCCGCCCACACTGAAGCTTTCTTT. It translates to CASSSPRGAAHTEAFF.

V is TRBV11-2 and J is TRBJ1-5, with unresolved D. The CDR3 length is 15 residues. From germline, CDR1 is SGHAT and CDR2 FQNNGV. The V end was cut by 4 bases, the J end by 2 bases, with 12 bases between. The CDR3 coding sequence is TGTGCCAGCAGCTCCCCCGGTTTAGGCAATCAGCCCCAGCATTTT. It encodes CASSSPGLGNQPQHF. The complete variable domain, with remaining parts taken from reference TRBV11-2 and TRBJ1-5, reads EAGVAQSPRYKIIEKRQSVAFWCNPISGHATLYWYQQILGQGPKLLIQFQNNGVVDDSQLPKDRFSAERLKGVDSTLKIQPAKLEDSAVYLCASSSPGLGNQPQHFGDGTRLSIL.

The J gene is TRBJ2-1, the V gene TRBV11-2; 8 bases fit TRBD1. CDR3 size: 14 residues. Germline CDR1 reads SGHAT; CDR2 reads FQNNGV. Trimming took 6 bases from V and 4 from J; bases not matched to a gene: 5. This CDR3 is CASSFRDRYNEQFF. CDR3 DNA: TGTGCCAGCAGTTTCAGGGACAGGTACAATGAGCAGTTCTTC.